One sample yielded the 18 T cell receptor beta chains listed below, sequenced in a study of blood T cell repertoires in COVID-19. Using immunoSEQ multiplex PCR, the repertoire was profiled, and TCRdb retains in-frame clones only, with some absent. The table has under 200,000 clones, around 90% seen once; the top ten hold under 25%. The sequenced sample was peripheral blood. The receptors derive from a man aged 60-69 years with active or convalescent COVID-19.

The V call is TRBV3-1 (or the pseudogene TRBV3-2), the J call TRBJ1-3; tentative D call: TRBD1 (6 bases). The germline gives CDR1 LGHDT, CDR2 YNNKEL (reference sequence). V lost 1 base, J lost 0 bases, and 13 bases lay in between. This CDR3 region has 17 residues. Here the CDR3 reads CASSQAPMTGSGNTIYF. The DNA of the CDR3 is TGTGCCAGCAGCCAAGCCCCAATGACAGGCTCTGGAAACACCATATATTTT.

The rearrangement uses TRBV7-2 and TRBJ1-2; possibly TRBD1 for D (6 bases). Trimming took off 6 bases at V and 4 bases at J, with 21 bases between the two ends. The CDR3 covers 16 residues. CDR1 and CDR2 from the germline V gene are SGHTA and FQGNSA. The CDR3: CASRKGGSAVIYGYTF. The CDR3 region has the DNA TGTGCCAGCAGAAAAGGGGGTAGTGCCGTTATCTATGGCTACACCTTC.

This clone was seen a single time. The chain uses TRBV14 and TRBJ1-1; 12 bases align to TRBD1. With V trimmed by 3 bases and J by 5 bases, 7 bases remained unmatched. CDR1 and CDR2 from the germline V gene are SGHDN and FVKESK. CDR3 length: 16 residues. Written as DNA, the CDR3 is TGTGCCAGCAGCCAGCCGGGACAGGGGGCGAAAACTGAAGCTTTCTTT. Translated: CASSQPGQGAKTEAFF.

This chain links TRBV2 with TRBJ1-2; 9 positions agree with TRBD1. The CDR3 runs 13 residues. V was clipped by 6 bases and J by 6 bases; unmatched bases: 5. Germline V gives CDR1 SNHLY, CDR2 FYNNEI. The CDR3 DNA reads TGTGCCAGCAGCCCACAGGGGGCTAATGGCTACACCTTC. Its protein is CASSPQGANGYTF. The variable domain in full, completed from reference TRBV2 and TRBJ1-2, reads EPEVTQTPSHQVTQMGQEVILRCVPISNHLYFYWYRQILGQKVEFLVSFYNNEISEKSEIFDDQFSVERPDGSNFTLKIRSTKLEDSAMYFCASSPQGANGYTFGSGTRLTVV.

The V call is TRBV6-5, the J call TRBJ1-1, with 8 bases that match TRBD1. Germline values: CDR1 MNHEY, CDR2 SVGAGI. The CDR3 loop spans 14 amino acids. Losses at the gene ends were 5 bases for V and 2 bases for J; bases not matched to a gene: 4. The DNA of the CDR3 is TGTGCCAGCAGTATGACAGGGGTAAACACTGAAGCTTTCTTT. This translates into CASSMTGVNTEAFF.

This CDR3 reads CASSLDFQNTEAFF. CDR3 bases: TGCGCCAGCAGCTTGGATTTCCAGAACACTGAAGCTTTCTTT. The chain uses TRBV5-1 and TRBJ1-1; no firm D call. CDR1 is SGHRS, CDR2 YFSETQ, per germline. The CDR3 extends over 14 amino acids. The V end was cut by 0 bases, the J end by 1 base, with 7 bases between.

This rearrangement joins TRBV5-6 to TRBJ2-1; the match to TRBD2 covers 11 bases. The germline V gene has CDR1 SGHDT and CDR2 YYEEEE. V shed 1 base and J 6 bases; nucleotides not matched to a gene: 9. This CDR3 is 17 amino acids long. CDR3 sequence (DNA): TGTGCCAGCAGCTTGATGTTAGTAGCGGGGGGGCGCAATGAGCAGTTCTTC. It specifies CASSLMLVAGGRNEQFF.

The chain couples TRBV6-5 to TRBJ1-1; 9 bases are a match to TRBD1. After removal of 6 bases from V and 4 bases from J, the junction contained 6 bases not matched to a gene. Germline values: CDR1 MNHEY, CDR2 SVGAGI. The CDR3 length is 14 residues. The CDR3 sequence: CASSKGQGVTEAFF. The CDR3 DNA reads TGTGCCAGCAGCAAGGGACAGGGTGTCACTGAAGCTTTCTTT.

This sequence joins TRBV6-5 and TRBJ2-7; 11 bases are shared with TRBD1. The trim removed 6 bases at V and 2 bases at J, leaving 3 bases unmatched. This CDR3 is 14 amino acids long. Germline V CDR1 and CDR2: MNHEY, SVGAGI. The chain's CDR3 is CASSWGQGAYEQYF. The CDR3 DNA reads as TGTGCCAGCAGCTGGGGACAGGGGGCCTACGAGCAGTACTTC.

V and J are TRBV5-4 and TRBJ2-3; 9 bases match TRBD2. This CDR3 is 16 amino acids long. CDR1 is SGHNT, CDR2 YYREEE, per germline (reference sequence). With V trimmed by 1 base and J by 2 bases, 5 bases remained unmatched. In DNA form, the CDR3 reads TGTGCCAGCAGCTTGACTAGCGGGTTTACCACAGATACGCAGTATTTT. Protein sequence: CASSLTSGFTTDTQYF.

The CDR3 sequence: CASSQATGDAYEQYF. In DNA, the CDR3 is TGCGCCAGCAGCCAAGCCACAGGGGATGCGTACGAGCAGTACTTC. The rearrangement links TRBV4-1 to TRBJ2-7, with TRBD1 identical over 7 bases. The junction had 7 bases not matched to a gene; V was cut back by 1 base and J by 4 bases. This CDR3 region has 15 residues. Germline CDR1 MGHRA, CDR2 YSYEKL.

This chain joins TRBV11-2 and TRBJ1-1; TRBD1 might be the D (5 bases). This CDR3 has 16 residues. The germline V and J ends were trimmed by 5 bases and 6 bases, with 22 bases remaining between them. CDR1 SGHAT and CDR2 FQNNGV come from the germline V gene. CDR3 nucleotides: TGTGCCAGCAGCCCAAGCGGGACTCCTAAGGACGCTGAAGCTTTCTTT. It specifies CASSPSGTPKDAEAFF.

The rearrangement links TRBV5-1 to TRBJ2-5; no reliable D call. The germline CDR1 and CDR2 sequences are SGHRS and YFSETQ. The CDR3 consists of 13 residues. With 7 bases removed from V and 0 bases from J, the gap between germline ends came to 10 bases. The CDR3 nucleotides read TGCGCCAGCGGGCAGGATAACCAAGAGACCCAGTACTTC. It codes for CASGQDNQETQYF.

This rearrangement joins TRBV5-1 to TRBJ1-1; 8 bases line up with TRBD1. Losses at the gene ends were 4 bases for V and 4 bases for J; bases not matched to a gene: 6. The CDR3 spans 14 residues. Per the germline V gene, CDR1 is SGHRS and CDR2 is YFSETQ. The CDR3: CASSAGQGVTEAFF. The CDR3 nucleotides are TGCGCCAGCAGCGCCGGACAGGGTGTCACTGAAGCTTTCTTT.

The chain couples TRBV24-1 to TRBJ2-1, with 10 bases matching TRBD1. V dropped 7 bases and J dropped 2; count of bases not matched to a gene: 4. Per germline, CDR1 KGHDR and CDR2 SFDVKD. The length of the CDR3 is 15 residues. The CDR3 DNA sequence: TGTGCCACCAGGGAGACAGGGGGCGCCTACAATGAGCAGTTCTTC. This sequence encodes CATRETGGAYNEQFF.

This chain links TRBV6-5 with TRBJ1-5; 10 bases align to TRBD1. The CDR3 loop spans 15 amino acids. With 5 bases clipped from V and 7 bases from J, the junction kept 8 bases outside the gene matches. CDR1 is MNHEY, CDR2 SVGAGI, per germline. The CDR3 coding sequence is TGTGCCAGCAGTCTCTCCGGGACAGGGGACCAGCCCCAGCATTTT. Translated, it gives CASSLSGTGDQPQHF.

The chain joins TRBV21-1 to TRBJ2-7; the listed D gene, TRBD2, was not tested against the DNA. TRBV21-1 is recorded as a pseudogene. The length of the CDR3 is 15 residues. The CDR3 DNA follows: TGTGCCAGCAGCCCCCGGGGAGGGGGCTCCTACGAGCAGTACTTC. Protein: CASSPRGGGSYEQYF.

The chain employs TRBV27 and TRBJ1-5; 7 nucleotides match TRBD1. Germline CDR1 and CDR2: MNHEY and SMNVEV (reference sequence). There are 17 residues in the CDR3. The J segment lost 3 bases and the V segment lost 2 bases, leaving 10 bases of the junction unmatched. DNA for the CDR3: TGTGCCAGCAGTTTAGTCCAGGGGGAAATGGACAATCAGCCCCAGCATTTT. Its translation is CASSLVQGEMDNQPQHF.